The present T cell receptor (beta chain) was sequenced within a study of T cell repertoires in cytomegalovirus infection. Whole-study context: CMV epitopes in the study were HLA-C-restricted (recently identified) and HLA-B-restricted (well studied). Public TCR beta signatures were indicative of both CMV infection and a matching HLA type. General study points: HLA-C-restricted TCR beta clonotypes specific for CMV led the ex vivo response. Carriers of CMV and the relevant HLA type were discriminated by public TCR beta frequency.

TCRdb itself ran the reads through MiXCR, one entry per CDR3 protein. The sample records 250,000 to 400,000 distinct CDR3 sequences, roughly 25% being singletons. Note on this clonotype: The antigen is unknown.

V was trimmed by 10 bases and J by 5 bases, leaving 12 bases between them. CDR3 length: 12 amino acids. Germline V gives CDR1 MDHEN, CDR2 SYDVKM. This clonotype was sampled from a human donor in good health (CMV status not recorded). Some clones in this sample may be carry-over from other donors' samples. This rearrangement joins TRBV28 to TRBJ1-5; no clear D. Sequenced material: cultured PBMCs, taken from culture after CMV antigen stimulation. CDR3 DNA sequence: TGTGCCACCCACAAAAACCATCAGCCCCAGCATTTT. Protein sequence: CATHKNHQPQHF. Using reference TRBV28 and TRBJ1-5 for the parts outside the CDR3, the full variable domain is DVKVTQSSRYLVKRTGEKVFLECVQDMDHENMFWYRQDPGLGLRLIYFSYDVKMKEKGDIPEGYSVSREKKERFSLILESASTNQTSMYLCATHKNHQPQHFGDGTRLSIL.